A single TCR beta chain is shown here with its context. Trimming cost V 8 bases and J 0 bases, with 7 bases left between them. The germline V gene has CDR1 SEHNR and CDR2 FQNEAQ (reference sequence). This CDR3 has 12 amino acids. The repertoire was sequenced with immunoSEQ multiplex PCR; TCRdb's copy has only in-frame clones and lacks some. The sample consists of around 170,000 clones, about 81% of them appearing once. The data were taken from a study of blood T cell repertoires in COVID-19. The chain has TRBV7-9 and TRBJ1-1; a weak D match, TRBD1 (6 bases). Sample: peripheral blood. The clonotype originates from a man aged 30 to 39 with active or convalescent COVID-19. CDR3 sequence reads: CASGDMNTEAFF. The CDR3 nucleotides read TGTGCCAGCGGGGACATGAACACTGAAGCTTTCTTT.